This entry features one TCR beta chain sequence. What it binds is not known. The PCR contained 60 Vbeta and 13 Jbeta primers. Measured with immunoSEQ multiplex PCR; TCRdb has only the in-frame clones, and not every one. The sample consists of some 140,000 clones, roughly three quarters of them appearing once. V was shortened by 2 bases and J by 7 bases, with 8 bases between the two germline ends. There are 13 residues in the CDR3. In germline, CDR1 is PRHDT, CDR2 FYEKMQ (reference sequence). This entry is derived from a study of cytomegalovirus exposure and HLA in healthy donors. Findings and limits, study-wide: Some public TCRs appeared in many individuals, while most sequences were rare. Later analysis revealed greater clonal expansion in HLA-associated TCR beta chains than in equally common others. Across donors, presence/absence analyses took sequencing depth to be roughly uniform. Cytomegalovirus association was listed for around 180 TCR beta chains.

The material sequenced was PBMCs. The chain carries TRBV13 and TRBJ2-2; D gene uncertain. The sequence was obtained from a man aged 25 to 45 in good health and CMV-seropositive. In DNA form, the CDR3 reads TGTGCCAGCAGCTTACAGGATGTCGGGGAGCTGTTTTTT. Encoded protein: CASSLQDVGELFF.